The 26 T cell receptor beta chains reported below all come from one sample, sequenced in a study of shared clonotypes between healthy human individuals. Profiling relied on immunoSEQ multiplex PCR, and the TCRdb table lists in-frame clones only, not all of them. The sample lists 490,000 or so clones; approximately 79% were seen once. Source material: PBMCs. The origin of the receptors is a woman aged 35 to 49 in good health. Some clones in this sample may be carry-over from other donors' samples.

The V and J genes are TRBV5-1 and TRBJ1-2; D call uncertain. This CDR3 has 13 residues. Trimming removed 0 bases from V and 1 base from J, with 4 bases in between. Germline V gives CDR1 SGHRS, CDR2 YFSETQ. The CDR3 spells CASSLELNYGYTF. In nucleotides, the CDR3 is TGCGCCAGCAGCTTGGAGCTTAACTATGGCTACACCTTC.

This clone was found many times. The rearrangement joins TRBV5-1 to TRBJ1-1, with D possibly being TRBD1 (5 bases). This CDR3 has 14 residues. V lost 4 bases, J lost 4 bases, and 14 bases lay in between. Germline lookup yields CDR1 SGHRS and CDR2 YFSETQ. The DNA of the CDR3 is TGCGCCAGCAGCCGCGACTCCGGGGGCACTGAAGCTTTCTTT. Its translation: CASSRDSGGTEAFF.

This clone has just a few counts. V usage is TRBV2 and J usage is TRBJ1-5; tentative D call: TRBD1 (5 bases). The CDR3 runs to 14 residues. Trimming stripped 6 bases from V and 2 bases from J, with 11 bases between. The germline V gene has CDR1 SNHLY and CDR2 FYNNEI. The CDR3 DNA reads TGTGCCAGCAGCCAGGGCGGGGGCAATCAGCCCCAGCATTTT. The encoded protein is CASSQGGGNQPQHF.

The chain carries TRBV15 and TRBJ2-7, with TRBD1 matching over 7 bases. The CDR3 extends over 18 amino acids. Germline V gene lookup returns CDR1 LNHNV and CDR2 YYDKDF (reference sequence). The V and J ends lost 0 bases and 3 bases, in that order; junction bases with no gene match: 14. The CDR3 DNA is TGTGCCACCAGCAGAGACATGGTAGGGGACAGAGGCTTCTACGAGCAGTACTTC. This sequence encodes CATSRDMVGDRGFYEQYF.

The V gene is TRBV19, the J gene TRBJ1-2; no clear D. CDR3 length: 14 amino acids. The V end was cut by 1 base, the J end by 6 bases, with 12 bases between. In germline, CDR1 is LNHDA, CDR2 SQIVND (reference sequence). CDR3 coding DNA: TGTGCCAGTAGTATAGGACGACTATGGGATGGCTACACCTTC. Encoded protein: CASSIGRLWDGYTF. Full variable domain (rest looked up from reference TRBV19 and TRBJ1-2): DGGITQSPKYLFRKEGQNVTLSCEQNLNHDAMYWYRQDPGQGLRLIYYSQIVNDFQKGDIAEGYSVSREKKESFPLTVTSAQKNPTAFYLCASSIGRLWDGYTFGSGTRLTVV.

This sequence joins TRBV14 and TRBJ2-3; 9 bases are a match to TRBD1. V gave up 1 base and J gave up 2 bases; unmatched junction bases: 4. This CDR3 comprises 16 residues. From germline, CDR1 is SGHDN and CDR2 FVKESK. CDR3 bases: TGTGCCAGCAGCCAAGGGACAGGGGCAGACACAGATACGCAGTATTTT. Protein: CASSQGTGADTDTQYF.

V usage is TRBV2 and J usage is TRBJ2-3; D may be TRBD2 (6 bases). This CDR3 has 15 residues. Germline V gene data show CDR1 as SNHLY and CDR2 as FYNNEI. V lost 6 bases and J 0 bases, leaving 13 bases between the germline ends. The CDR3 region is CASSYAGHSTDTQYF. As DNA, the CDR3 is TGTGCCAGCAGCTATGCGGGGCATAGCACAGATACGCAGTATTTT.

The rearrangement joins TRBV19 to TRBJ2-7; D is ambiguous. V was trimmed by 5 bases and J by 3 bases, leaving 11 bases between them. There are 13 residues in the CDR3. Looked up from germline, CDR1 is LNHDA and CDR2 is SQIVND (reference sequence). CDR3 protein: CASSSRTSYEQYF. CDR3 DNA sequence: TGTGCCAGTAGTTCGCGGACGAGCTACGAGCAGTACTTC. Based on the CDR3 plus reference TRBV19 and TRBJ2-7, the full variable domain is DGGITQSPKYLFRKEGQNVTLSCEQNLNHDAMYWYRQDPGQGLRLIYYSQIVNDFQKGDIAEGYSVSREKKESFPLTVTSAQKNPTAFYLCASSSRTSYEQYFGPGTRLTVT.

The rearrangement links TRBV5-1 to TRBJ2-1; TRBD2 matches 14 bases. This CDR3 is built from 17 residues. CDR1 is SGHRS and CDR2 is YFSETQ in the germline V gene. Trimming cost V 3 bases and J 6 bases; bases outside gene matches: 8. CDR3 in DNA: TGCGCCAGCAGCTCTATCCCGGGACTAGCGGGAGTCAATGAGCAGTTCTTC. Protein sequence: CASSSIPGLAGVNEQFF.

A word on this clone: This probably arose from a read error, given a far larger clone one base away. Other DNA sequences in the same sample also yield this CDR3. The chain carries TRBV7-9 and TRBJ2-2; possibly TRBD1 for D (5 bases). CDR1 and CDR2 (germline): SEHNR, FQNEAQ (reference sequence). Trimming stripped 2 bases from V and 3 bases from J, with 19 bases between. This CDR3 comprises 18 residues. The CDR3 bases are TGTGCCAGCAGCTTATTACGCTCTCGGCAGGGTTACACCGGGGAGCTGTTTTTT. This encodes CASSLLRSRQGYTGELFF.

The chain employs TRBV28 and TRBJ2-1; the D call may be TRBD1 or TRBD2 (5 bases each). The CDR3 length is 14 residues. Germline V gene sequence: CDR1 MDHEN, CDR2 SYDVKM. The V and J ends lost 8 bases and 6 bases respectively, with 17 bases between them. CDR3 DNA sequence: TGTGCCAGCGAGGGACGCCGGGCCACCAATGAGCAGTTCTTC. This translates into CASEGRRATNEQFF.

The sample holds one count of this clone. The rearrangement uses TRBV19 and TRBJ2-7, with D possibly TRBD1 on 6 matching bases. The germline CDR1 and CDR2 sequences are LNHDA and SQIVND (reference sequence). The CDR3 extends over 14 amino acids. Trimming left V 5 bases short and J 4 bases short, with 15 bases between. The CDR3: CASSPRTAAYEQYF. In DNA form, the CDR3 reads TGTGCCAGTAGTCCCCGGACAGCAGCTTACGAGCAGTACTTC. The full variable domain, completed using reference TRBV19 and TRBJ2-7, is DGGITQSPKYLFRKEGQNVTLSCEQNLNHDAMYWYRQDPGQGLRLIYYSQIVNDFQKGDIAEGYSVSREKKESFPLTVTSAQKNPTAFYLCASSPRTAAYEQYFGPGTRLTVT.

This chain's CDR3 is CASSIGTPYEQYF. CDR3 in DNA: TGTGCCAGTAGTATCGGGACACCCTACGAGCAGTACTTC. J is TRBJ2-7 and V is TRBV19; a weak D match, TRBD1 (6 bases). V was cut by 3 bases and J by 2 bases, with 8 bases left in between. The CDR3 loop spans 13 amino acids. Germline CDR1 is LNHDA and CDR2 is SQIVND (reference sequence).

V is TRBV10-2 and J is TRBJ2-3, with 12 bases identical to TRBD2. With V trimmed by 5 bases and J by 0 bases, 12 bases remained unmatched. This CDR3 is built from 19 residues. Germline values: CDR1 WSHSY, CDR2 SAAADI. CDR3 nucleotides: TGCGCCAGCAGTTCGACTAGCGGGAGCCCGGAATTTAGCACAGATACGCAGTATTTT. Translating it yields CASSSTSGSPEFSTDTQYF.

This clone was detected only once. The V call is TRBV12-2, the J call TRBJ2-5; the D call TRBD2 from the table was never checked on the DNA. TRBV12-2 has pseudogene status. The CDR3 consists of 12 residues. CDR3 amino acids: CASRRKSETQYF. The CDR3 bases are TGTGCAAGTCGCCGAAAAAGCGAGACCCAGTACTTC.

About this clone itself: The junction does not match germline at one end; this may be a read error. J is TRBJ2-7 and V is TRBV5-1; D call uncertain. Per the germline V gene, CDR1 is SGHRS and CDR2 is YFSETQ. CDR3 length equals 11 residues. The CDR3 sequence: CASSQSSEQYF. The DNA of the CDR3 is TGCGCCAGCAGCCAATCCTCCGAGCAGTACTTC.

The chain joins TRBV10-2 to TRBJ2-2; 8 positions agree with TRBD1. Germline loops: CDR1 WSHSY, CDR2 SAAADI. V lost 3 bases and J lost 6; bases outside the gene matches: 6. There are 15 residues in the CDR3. Here the CDR3 DNA reads TGCGCCAGCAGTGACCCCGGACAGGGCGCCGGGGAGCTGTTTTTT. This translates into CASSDPGQGAGELFF.

The genes are TRBV7-9 and TRBJ1-2; no definite D call. V shed 0 bases and J shed 0 bases, with 11 bases lying between them. The V gene's germline CDR1 is SEHNR and CDR2 FQNEAQ (reference sequence). The CDR3 totals 16 residues. This CDR3 is CASSLAATFTNYGYTF. In DNA, the CDR3 is TGTGCCAGCAGCTTAGCCGCGACATTCACTAACTATGGCTACACCTTC.

This clone has a single count. V gene TRBV2 combines with J gene TRBJ1-4; D unclear. Trimming took off 0 bases at V and 5 bases at J, with 13 bases between the two ends. The CDR3 loop spans 16 amino acids. Per germline, CDR1 SNHLY and CDR2 FYNNEI. CDR3 sequence (DNA): TGTGCCAGCAGTGAAGCGCTTTGGACGGAGAATGAAAAACTGTTTTTT. Translating it yields CASSEALWTENEKLFF.

The gene calls are TRBV6-5 and TRBJ2-2, with D uncertain. The CDR3 contains 12 residues. CDR1 MNHEY and CDR2 SVGAGI come from the germline V gene. Trimming took 7 bases from V and 7 from J, leaving 10 bases between them. This CDR3 reads CASKSDGGELFF. As DNA, the CDR3 is TGTGCCAGCAAATCGGATGGCGGGGAGCTGTTTTTT.

The chain links TRBV29-1 to TRBJ2-3; 10 nucleotides agree with TRBD2. The trim removed 8 bases at V and 4 bases at J, leaving 12 bases unmatched. CDR1 is SQVTM and CDR2 is ANQGSEA in the germline V gene. This CDR3 spans 15 amino acids. The CDR3 nucleotides read TGCAGCTCGAGGGGGACTAGCGACGTGGCAGATACGCAGTATTTT. It translates to CSSRGTSDVADTQYF.

The J gene is TRBJ2-1, the V gene TRBV27; 13 bases agree with TRBD2. The CDR3 runs 18 residues. J gave up 3 bases and V 6 bases, and 11 bases lay outside the gene matches. Per the germline V gene, CDR1 is MNHEY and CDR2 is SMNVEV (reference sequence). CDR3 coding DNA: TGTGCCAGCAGAGACCCGGGACTAGCGGGGCCCAACTACAATGAGCAGTTCTTC. It specifies CASRDPGLAGPNYNEQFF.

This clone was seen a few times. The J gene is TRBJ1-2, the V gene TRBV7-2; TRBD1 matches at 7 bases. The trim removed 3 bases at V and 5 bases at J, leaving 0 bases unmatched. CDR3 size: 12 residues. Germline V lookup: CDR1 SGHTA, CDR2 FQGNSA. The CDR3 nucleotides are TGTGCCAGCAGCTTGACAGGGTATGGCTACACCTTC. It translates to CASSLTGYGYTF.

In its sample, this clone was seen once. V is TRBV30 and J is TRBJ2-5; D remains ambiguous. Germline values: CDR1 GTSNPN, CDR2 SVGIG (reference sequence). The CDR3 sequence is 11 residues long. V was shortened by 0 bases and J by 2 bases, with 1 base between the two germline ends. The CDR3 region has the DNA TGTGCCTGGAGTGTACAAGAGACCCAGTACTTC. This encodes CAWSVQETQYF.

The genes are TRBV7-7 and TRBJ1-5; D is unresolved. The CDR3 runs to 13 residues. Germline CDR1 and CDR2: SSHAT and FNYEAQ (reference sequence). V gave up 2 bases and J gave up 3 bases, with 5 bases separating them. DNA for the CDR3: TGTGCCAGCAGCTTAAATCCCAATCAGCCCCAGCATTTT. Translated: CASSLNPNQPQHF.

Remarks on this clone: A much larger clone differs from this one at a single base, so this may be a read error. The same CDR3 arises from other DNA sequences in this sample as well. The chain combines TRBV5-1 with TRBJ1-1, with D uncertain. Trimming cost V 0 bases and J 1 base, with 4 bases left between them. The CDR3 is 13 residues long. Germline-derived CDR1 and CDR2 are SGHRS and YFSETQ. The CDR3 sequence is CASSLEGNTEAFF. CDR3 in DNA: TGCGCCAGCAGCTTGGAAGGGAACACTGAAGCTTTCTTT.